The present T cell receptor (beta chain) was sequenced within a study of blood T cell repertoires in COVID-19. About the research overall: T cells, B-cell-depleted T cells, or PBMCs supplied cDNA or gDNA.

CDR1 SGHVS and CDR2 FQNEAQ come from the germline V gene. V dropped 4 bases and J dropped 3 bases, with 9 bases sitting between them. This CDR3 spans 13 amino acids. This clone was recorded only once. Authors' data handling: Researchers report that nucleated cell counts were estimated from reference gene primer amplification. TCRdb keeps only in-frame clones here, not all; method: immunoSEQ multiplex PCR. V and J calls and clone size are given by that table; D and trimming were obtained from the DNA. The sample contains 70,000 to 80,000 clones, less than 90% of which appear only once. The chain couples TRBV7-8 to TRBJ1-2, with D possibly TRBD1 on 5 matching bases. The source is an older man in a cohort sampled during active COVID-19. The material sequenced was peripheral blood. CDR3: CASSSQAYYGYTF. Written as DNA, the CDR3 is TGTGCCAGCAGCTCACAGGCTTACTATGGCTACACCTTC. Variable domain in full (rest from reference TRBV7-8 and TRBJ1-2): GAGVSQSPRYKVAKRGQDVALRCDPISGHVSLFWYQQALGQGPEFLTYFQNEAQLDKSGLPSDRFFAERPEGSVSTLKIQRTQQEDSAVYLCASSSQAYYGYTFGSGTRLTVV.